This TCR beta chain was sequenced in a study of CXCR3-negative and CXCR3-positive naive CD8 T cells. Overall study findings and caveats: The study found that naive CXCR3-negative and CXCR3-positive cells shared TRBV-TRBJ usage, while memory cells differed. CXCR3-positive naive cells had TRB CDR3s that were more hydrophobic than CXCR3-negative naive cells had. Upon cryopreservation, CXCR3 expression partially decreased, and most assays used fresh PBMCs.

The authors prepared UMI-labeled TRB cDNA libraries by 5' RACE. TCRdb re-called the 5' RACE reads; one entry per CDR3 protein, DNA not given. Its clone listing holds some 100,000 distinct CDR3 sequences. Concerning this clonotype itself: Its antigen is currently unknown.

Sorts performed in triplicate captured 250,000 to 350,000 cells each from every CD8+ T cell subset. Germline V lookup: CDR1 MNHNS, CDR2 SASEGT. This CDR3 comprises 19 residues. The sample comprised naive CXCR3+ CD8+ T cells from blood. Sample subset: CD45RO-CCR7+CD27+CD95- naive CD8+ T cells expressing CXCR3 (TNR3+). This TCR was sampled from a human donor in good health. Some clones in this sample may be carry-over from other donors' samples. V usage is TRBV6-1 and J usage is TRBJ2-1; absent DNA, TCRdb's TRBD2 call cannot be checked. CDR3 sequence: CASSVSPGGLAGSYNEQFF.